This T cell receptor (beta chain) was profiled in a study of cytomegalovirus exposure and HLA in healthy donors. Generated by immunoSEQ multiplex PCR, the TCRdb table keeps only in-frame clones and is missing some. The sample lists around 140,000 clones, 70% to 90% occurring once. About this clone: The antigen is unknown.

The donors were part of the validation cohort of roughly 110 subjects. That cohort was separate from the first cohort, which comprised fewer than 800 subjects. Whole-study results and caveats: Under in vitro conditions, three CMV-associated chains were confirmed as specific for CMV antigens. Among TCR beta chains, those listed as cytomegalovirus-associated numbered around 160. The tendency of first-cohort TCR clusters to co-occur in the 100 to 150 validation repertoires emerged from a later analysis.

This CDR3 region has 16 residues. Germline trimming cut 5 bases from V and 0 bases from J; bases unmatched to any gene: 7. Germline V CDR1 and CDR2: SNHLY, FYNNEI. This chain connects TRBV2 to TRBJ1-1; 9 positions match TRBD1. Material: PBMCs. This receptor was obtained from a man aged 18 to 29 in good health and CMV-seropositive. The CDR3 loop is CASSLGQGLVNTEAFF. In DNA, the CDR3 is TGTGCCAGCAGTCTAGGACAGGGGTTAGTGAACACTGAAGCTTTCTTT.